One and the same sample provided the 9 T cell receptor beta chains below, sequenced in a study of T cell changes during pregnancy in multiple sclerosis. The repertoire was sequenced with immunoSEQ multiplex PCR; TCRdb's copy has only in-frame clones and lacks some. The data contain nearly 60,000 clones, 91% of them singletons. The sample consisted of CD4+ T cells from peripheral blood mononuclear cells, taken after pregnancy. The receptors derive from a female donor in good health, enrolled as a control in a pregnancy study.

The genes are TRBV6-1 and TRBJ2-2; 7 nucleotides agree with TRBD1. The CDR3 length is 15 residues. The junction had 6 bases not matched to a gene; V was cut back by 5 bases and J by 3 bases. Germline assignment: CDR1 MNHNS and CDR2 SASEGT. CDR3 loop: CASSLHGQDTGELFF. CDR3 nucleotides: TGTGCCAGCAGTCTACACGGACAGGACACCGGGGAGCTGTTTTTT.

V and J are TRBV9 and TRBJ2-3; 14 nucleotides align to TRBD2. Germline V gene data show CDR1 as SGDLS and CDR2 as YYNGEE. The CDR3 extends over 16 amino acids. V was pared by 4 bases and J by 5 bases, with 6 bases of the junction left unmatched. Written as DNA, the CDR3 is TGTGCCAGCAGCCTCTTAGGACTAGCGGGGGGAGATACGCAGTATTTT. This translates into CASSLLGLAGGDTQYF.

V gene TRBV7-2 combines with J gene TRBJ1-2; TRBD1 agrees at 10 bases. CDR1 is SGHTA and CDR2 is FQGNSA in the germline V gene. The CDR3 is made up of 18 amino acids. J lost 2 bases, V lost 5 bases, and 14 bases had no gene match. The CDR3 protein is CASSPHDRGRLPNYGYTF. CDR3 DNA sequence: TGTGCCAGCAGCCCCCATGACAGGGGGCGATTGCCCAACTATGGCTACACCTTC.

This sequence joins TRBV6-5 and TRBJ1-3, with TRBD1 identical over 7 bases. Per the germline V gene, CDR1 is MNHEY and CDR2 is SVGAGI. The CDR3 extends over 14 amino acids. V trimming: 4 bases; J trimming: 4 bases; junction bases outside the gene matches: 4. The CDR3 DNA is TGTGCCAGCAGTTCTAGGGGGCGGGGAAACACCATATATTTT. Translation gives CASSSRGRGNTIYF.

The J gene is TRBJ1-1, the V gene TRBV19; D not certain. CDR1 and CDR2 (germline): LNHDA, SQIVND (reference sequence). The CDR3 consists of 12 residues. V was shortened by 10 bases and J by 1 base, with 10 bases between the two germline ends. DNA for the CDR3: TGTGCCACCTCAATGAGGAACACTGAAGCTTTCTTT. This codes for CATSMRNTEAFF. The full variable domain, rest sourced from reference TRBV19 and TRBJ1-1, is DGGITQSPKYLFRKEGQNVTLSCEQNLNHDAMYWYRQDPGQGLRLIYYSQIVNDFQKGDIAEGYSVSREKKESFPLTVTSAQKNPTAFYLCATSMRNTEAFFGQGTRLTVV.

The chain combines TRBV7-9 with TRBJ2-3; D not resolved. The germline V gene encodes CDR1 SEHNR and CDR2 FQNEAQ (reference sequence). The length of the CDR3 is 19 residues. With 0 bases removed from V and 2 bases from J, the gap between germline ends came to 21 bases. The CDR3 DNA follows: TGTGCCAGCAGCTTAGCGCTACGAACGCAAGCTATTTTCACAGATACGCAGTATTTT. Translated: CASSLALRTQAIFTDTQYF.

CDR3 sequence reads: CASSSGTGFYGYTF. As DNA, the CDR3 is TGTGCCAGCAGTTCCGGGACAGGGTTCTATGGCTACACCTTC. The rearrangement links TRBV6-5 to TRBJ1-2, with 9 bases fitting TRBD1. CDR3 length equals 14 residues. Germline assignment: CDR1 MNHEY and CDR2 SVGAGI. The V segment lost 4 bases and the J segment 4 bases; nucleotides outside the gene matches: 4.

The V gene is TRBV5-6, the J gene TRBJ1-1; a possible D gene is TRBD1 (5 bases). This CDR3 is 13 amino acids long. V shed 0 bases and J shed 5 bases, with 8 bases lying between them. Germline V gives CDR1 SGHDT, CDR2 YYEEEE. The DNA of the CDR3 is TGTGCCAGCAGCTTGGGGGGGAGGACTGAAGCTTTCTTT. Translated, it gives CASSLGGRTEAFF.

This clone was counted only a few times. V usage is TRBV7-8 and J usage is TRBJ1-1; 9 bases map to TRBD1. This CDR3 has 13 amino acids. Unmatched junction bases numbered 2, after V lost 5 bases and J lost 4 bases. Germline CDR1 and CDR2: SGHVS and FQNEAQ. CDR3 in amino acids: CASSKDRGTEAFF. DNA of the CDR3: TGTGCCAGCAGCAAGGACAGGGGCACTGAAGCTTTCTTT.